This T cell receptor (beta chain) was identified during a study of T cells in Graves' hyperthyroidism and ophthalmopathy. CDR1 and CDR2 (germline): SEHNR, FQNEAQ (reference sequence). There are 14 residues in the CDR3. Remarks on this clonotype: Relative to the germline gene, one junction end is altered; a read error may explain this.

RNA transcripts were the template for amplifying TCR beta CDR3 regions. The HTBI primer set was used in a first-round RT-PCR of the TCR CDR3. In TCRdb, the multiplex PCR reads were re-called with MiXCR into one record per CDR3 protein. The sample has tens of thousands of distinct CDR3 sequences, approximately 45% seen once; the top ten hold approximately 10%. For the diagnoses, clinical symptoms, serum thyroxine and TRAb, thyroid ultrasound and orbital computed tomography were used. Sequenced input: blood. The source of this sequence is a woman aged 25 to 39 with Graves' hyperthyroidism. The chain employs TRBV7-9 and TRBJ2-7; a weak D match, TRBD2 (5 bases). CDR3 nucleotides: TGTGCCGGCAGCTTGGCGGGTGGCTCCTACGAGCAGCACTTC. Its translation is CAGSLAGGSYEQHF.